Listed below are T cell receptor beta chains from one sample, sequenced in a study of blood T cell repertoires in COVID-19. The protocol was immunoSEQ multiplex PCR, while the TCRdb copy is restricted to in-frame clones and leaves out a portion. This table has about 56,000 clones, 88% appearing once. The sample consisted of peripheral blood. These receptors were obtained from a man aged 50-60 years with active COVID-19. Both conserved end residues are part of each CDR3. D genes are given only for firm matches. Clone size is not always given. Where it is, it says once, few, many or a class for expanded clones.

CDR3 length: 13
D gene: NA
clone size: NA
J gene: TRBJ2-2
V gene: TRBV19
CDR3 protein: CASSVTGHGELFF
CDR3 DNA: TGTGCCAGTAGTGTTACAGGTCACGGGGAGCTGTTTTTT

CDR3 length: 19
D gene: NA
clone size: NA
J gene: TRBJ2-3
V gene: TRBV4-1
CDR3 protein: CASSQDPGLTGESTDTQYF
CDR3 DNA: TGCGCCAGCAGCCAAGATCCGGGGCTGACGGGGGAGAGCACAGATACGCAGTATTTT

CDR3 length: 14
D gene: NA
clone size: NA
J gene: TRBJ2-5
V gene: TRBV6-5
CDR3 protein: CASSSLGGQETQYF
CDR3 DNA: TGTGCCAGCAGTTCCCTGGGGGGCCAAGAGACCCAGTACTTC

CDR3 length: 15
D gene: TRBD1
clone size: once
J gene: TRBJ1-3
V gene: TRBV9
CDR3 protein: CASSPRDRSGNTIYF
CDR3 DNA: TGTGCCAGCAGCCCCCGGGACAGATCTGGAAACACCATATATTTT

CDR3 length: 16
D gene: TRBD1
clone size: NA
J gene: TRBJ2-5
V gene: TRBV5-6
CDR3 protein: CASSFLKGTARETQYF
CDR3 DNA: TGTGCCAGCAGCTTCTTAAAAGGGACAGCTAGGGAGACCCAGTACTTC

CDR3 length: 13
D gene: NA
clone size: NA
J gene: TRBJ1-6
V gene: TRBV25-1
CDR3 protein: CASSDITDSPLHF
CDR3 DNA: TGTGCCAGCAGTGACATTACTGATTCACCCCTCCACTTT

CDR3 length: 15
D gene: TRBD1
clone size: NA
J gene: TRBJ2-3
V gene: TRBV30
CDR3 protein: CAWEGQGGFPDTQYF
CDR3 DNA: TGTGCCTGGGAGGGACAGGGGGGATTTCCAGATACGCAGTATTTT

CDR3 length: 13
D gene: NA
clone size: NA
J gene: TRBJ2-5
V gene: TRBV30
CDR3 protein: CAWSVRGRETQYF
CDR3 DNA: TGTGCCTGGAGTGTCAGGGGCCGAGAGACCCAGTACTTC

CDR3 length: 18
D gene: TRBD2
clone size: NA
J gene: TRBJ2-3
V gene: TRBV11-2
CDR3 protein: CASSSSGATQDNTDTQYF
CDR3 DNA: TGTGCCAGCAGCAGTAGCGGGGCAACCCAGGACAACACAGATACGCAGTATTTT

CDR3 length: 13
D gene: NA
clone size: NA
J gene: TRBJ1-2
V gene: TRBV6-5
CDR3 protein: CASTTGQNQGYTF
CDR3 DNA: TGTGCCAGCACTACCGGACAGAATCAGGGCTACACCTTC

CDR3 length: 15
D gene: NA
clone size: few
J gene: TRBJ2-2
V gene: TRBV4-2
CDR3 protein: CASSQTGSRVGELFF
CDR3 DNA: TGTGCCAGCAGCCAAACAGGGTCCCGGGTCGGGGAGCTGTTTTTT

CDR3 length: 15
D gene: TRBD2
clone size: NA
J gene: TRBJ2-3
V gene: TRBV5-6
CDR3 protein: CASSRTSGGTDTQYF
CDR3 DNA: TGTGCCAGCAGCAGAACTAGCGGGGGCACAGATACGCAGTATTTT

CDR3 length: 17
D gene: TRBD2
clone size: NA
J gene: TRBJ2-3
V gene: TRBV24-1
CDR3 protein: CATSGGTSGGQGDTQYF
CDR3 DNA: TGTGCCACCAGTGGCGGGACTAGCGGGGGGCAGGGAGATACGCAGTATTTT

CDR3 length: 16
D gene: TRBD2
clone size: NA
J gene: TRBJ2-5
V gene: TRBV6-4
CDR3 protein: CASSDSPGGGAETQYF
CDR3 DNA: TGTGCCAGCAGTGACTCCCCAGGCGGGGGGGCGGAGACCCAGTACTTC

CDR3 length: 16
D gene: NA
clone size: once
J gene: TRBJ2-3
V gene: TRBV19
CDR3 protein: CASNALQKGKTDTQYF
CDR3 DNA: TGTGCCAGTAACGCCCTGCAGAAGGGGAAAACAGATACGCAGTATTTT

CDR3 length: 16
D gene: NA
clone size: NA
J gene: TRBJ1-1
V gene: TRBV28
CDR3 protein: CASSVSGGPADTEAFF
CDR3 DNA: TGTGCCAGCAGTGTTTCCGGAGGCCCGGCCGACACTGAAGCTTTCTTT

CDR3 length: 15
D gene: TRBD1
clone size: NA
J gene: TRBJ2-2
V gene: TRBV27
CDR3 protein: CASSPGQRLTGELFF
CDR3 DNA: TGTGCCAGCAGCCCGGGACAGCGCCTCACCGGGGAGCTGTTTTTT

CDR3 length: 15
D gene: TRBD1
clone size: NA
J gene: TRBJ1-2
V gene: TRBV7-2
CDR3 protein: CASSLSTGAGYGYTF
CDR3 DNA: TGTGCCAGCAGCTTATCGACAGGGGCCGGCTATGGCTACACCTTC

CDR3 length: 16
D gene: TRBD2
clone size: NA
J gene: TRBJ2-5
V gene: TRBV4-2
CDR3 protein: CASSPWAGGIGETQYF
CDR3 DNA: TGTGCCAGCAGCCCTTGGGCGGGGGGGATAGGGGAGACCCAGTACTTC

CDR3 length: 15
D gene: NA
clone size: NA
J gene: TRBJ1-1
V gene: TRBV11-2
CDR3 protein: CASSFAPQGWTEAFF
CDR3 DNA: TGTGCCAGCAGCTTCGCACCTCAGGGGTGGACTGAAGCTTTCTTT

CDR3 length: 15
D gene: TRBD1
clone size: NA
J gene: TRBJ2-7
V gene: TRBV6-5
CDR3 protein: CASRLTGGAEGEQYF
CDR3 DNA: TGTGCCAGCAGGCTGACAGGGGGCGCCGAGGGGGAGCAGTACTTC

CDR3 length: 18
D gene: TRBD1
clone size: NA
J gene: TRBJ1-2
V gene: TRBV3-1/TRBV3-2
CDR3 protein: CASSQGLGRDRANYGYTF
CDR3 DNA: TGTGCCAGCAGCCAAGGTCTCGGGAGGGACAGGGCTAACTATGGCTACACCTTC

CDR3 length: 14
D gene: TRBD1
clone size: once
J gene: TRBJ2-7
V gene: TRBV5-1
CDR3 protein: CASTPGQVGYEQYF
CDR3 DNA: TGCGCCAGCACCCCGGGACAGGTAGGTTACGAGCAGTACTTC

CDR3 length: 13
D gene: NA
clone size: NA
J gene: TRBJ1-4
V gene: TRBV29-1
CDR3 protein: CSAWAQGREKLFF
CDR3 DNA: TGCAGCGCATGGGCCCAGGGGCGAGAAAAACTGTTTTTT

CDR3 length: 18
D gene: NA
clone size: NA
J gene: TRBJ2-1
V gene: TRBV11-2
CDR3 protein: CASSPFYIGTSSYNEQFF
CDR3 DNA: TGTGCCAGCAGCCCCTTCTATATCGGGACAAGCTCCTACAATGAGCAGTTCTTC

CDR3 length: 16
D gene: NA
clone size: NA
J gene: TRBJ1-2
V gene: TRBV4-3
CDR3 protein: CASSQEYGGIDYGYTF
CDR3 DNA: TGCGCCAGCAGCCAAGAATACGGAGGGATAGACTATGGCTACACCTTC

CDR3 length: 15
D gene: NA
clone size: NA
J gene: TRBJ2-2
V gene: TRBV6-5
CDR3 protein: CASQRGTKNTGELFF
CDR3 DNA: TGTGCCAGCCAAAGAGGTACAAAGAACACCGGGGAGCTGTTTTTT

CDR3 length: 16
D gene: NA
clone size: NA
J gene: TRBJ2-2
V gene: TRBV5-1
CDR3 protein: CASSLGQGLNTGELFF
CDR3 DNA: TGCGCCAGCAGCTTGGGTCAGGGCCTAAACACCGGGGAGCTGTTTTTT

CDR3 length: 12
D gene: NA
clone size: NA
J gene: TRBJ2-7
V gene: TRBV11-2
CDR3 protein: CASSAEVGEQYF
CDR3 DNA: TGTGCCAGCAGCGCGGAGGTGGGGGAGCAGTACTTC

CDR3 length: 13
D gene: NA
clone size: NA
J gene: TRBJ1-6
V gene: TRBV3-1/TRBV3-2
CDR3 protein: CASSQERSSPLHF
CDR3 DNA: TGTGCCAGCAGCCAAGAAAGGAGTTCACCCCTCCACTTT

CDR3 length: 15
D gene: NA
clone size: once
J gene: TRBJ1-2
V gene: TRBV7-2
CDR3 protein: CASIPASGGNYGYTF
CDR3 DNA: TGTGCCAGCATCCCAGCGAGCGGCGGGAACTATGGCTACACCTTC

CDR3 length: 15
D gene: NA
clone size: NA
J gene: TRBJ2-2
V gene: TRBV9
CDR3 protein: CASRELAGFTGELFF
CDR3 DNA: TGTGCCAGCAGGGAACTAGCTGGGTTCACCGGGGAGCTGTTTTTT

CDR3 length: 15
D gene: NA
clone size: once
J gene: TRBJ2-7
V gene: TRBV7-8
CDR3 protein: CASSLGDRRSYEQYF
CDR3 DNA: TGTGCCAGCAGCTTAGGAGACAGGCGCTCCTACGAGCAGTACTTC

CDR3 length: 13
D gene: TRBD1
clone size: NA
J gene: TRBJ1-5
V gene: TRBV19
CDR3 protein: CASILDRGQPQHF
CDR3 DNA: TGTGCCAGTATCTTGGACAGGGGACAGCCCCAGCATTTT

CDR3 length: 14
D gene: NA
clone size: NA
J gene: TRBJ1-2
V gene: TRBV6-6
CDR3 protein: CASNWGAGDYGYTF
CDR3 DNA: TGTGCCAGCAACTGGGGAGCCGGGGACTATGGCTACACCTTC

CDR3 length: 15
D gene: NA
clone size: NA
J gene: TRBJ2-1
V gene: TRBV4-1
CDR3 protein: CASRARDWDRNEQFF
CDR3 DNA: TGCGCCAGCAGGGCCCGGGACTGGGATCGTAATGAGCAGTTCTTC

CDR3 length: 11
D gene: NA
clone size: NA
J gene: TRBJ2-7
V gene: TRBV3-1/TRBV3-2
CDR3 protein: CASSQVAEQYF
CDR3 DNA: TGTGCCAGCAGCCAAGTGGCCGAGCAGTACTTC

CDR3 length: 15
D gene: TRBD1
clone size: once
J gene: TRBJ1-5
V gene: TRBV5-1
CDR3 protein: CASSLSPGGLGPQHF
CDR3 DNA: TGCGCCAGCAGCTTGAGCCCAGGGGGGTTGGGGCCCCAGCATTTT

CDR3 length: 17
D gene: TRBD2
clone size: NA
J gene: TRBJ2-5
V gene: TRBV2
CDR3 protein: CASSEPILAASRETQYF
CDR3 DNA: TGTGCCAGCAGTGAACCCATACTAGCGGCCTCCCGGGAGACCCAGTACTTC

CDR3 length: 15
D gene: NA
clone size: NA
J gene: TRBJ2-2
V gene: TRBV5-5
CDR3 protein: CASSRTGPNTGELFF
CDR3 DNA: TGTGCCAGCAGCCGTACGGGTCCGAACACCGGGGAGCTGTTTTTT

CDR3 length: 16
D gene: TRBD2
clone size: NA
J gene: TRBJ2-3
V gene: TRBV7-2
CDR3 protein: CASSLVSSGGEDTQYF
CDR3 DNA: TGTGCCAGCAGCTTAGTTTCGAGCGGGGGGGAAGATACGCAGTATTTT

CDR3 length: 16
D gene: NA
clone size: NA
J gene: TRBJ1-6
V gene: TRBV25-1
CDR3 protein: CASSADRTPYNSPLHF
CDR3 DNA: TGTGCCAGCAGTGCCGACAGGACCCCCTATAATTCACCCCTCCACTTT

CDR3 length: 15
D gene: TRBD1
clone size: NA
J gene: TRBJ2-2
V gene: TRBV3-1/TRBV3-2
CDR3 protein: CASSQGTGDLGELFF
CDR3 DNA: TGTGCCAGCAGCCAAGGGACAGGGGATCTTGGGGAGCTGTTTTTT

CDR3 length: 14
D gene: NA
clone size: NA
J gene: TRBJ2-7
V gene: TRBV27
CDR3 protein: CASKGQGNRNEQYF
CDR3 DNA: TGTGCCAGCAAGGGTCAGGGAAACAGGAACGAGCAGTACTTC

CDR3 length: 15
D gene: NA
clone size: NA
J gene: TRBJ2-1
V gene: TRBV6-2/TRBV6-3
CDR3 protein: CASSYSAGLYNEQFF
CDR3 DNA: TGTGCCAGCAGTTACTCGGCGGGACTGTACAATGAGCAGTTCTTC

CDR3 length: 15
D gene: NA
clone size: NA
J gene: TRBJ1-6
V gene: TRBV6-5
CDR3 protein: CASQQGISYNSPLHF
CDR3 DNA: TGTGCCAGCCAGCAGGGGATCTCCTATAATTCACCCCTCCACTTT

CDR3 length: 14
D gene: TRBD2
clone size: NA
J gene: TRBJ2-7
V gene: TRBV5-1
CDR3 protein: CASSSSGGAPEQYF
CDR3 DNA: TGCGCCAGCAGCTCGAGCGGGGGGGCCCCCGAGCAGTACTTC

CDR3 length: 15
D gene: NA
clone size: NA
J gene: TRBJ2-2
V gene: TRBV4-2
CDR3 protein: CASSQQTVNTGELFF
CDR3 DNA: TGTGCCAGCAGCCAACAGACTGTGAACACCGGGGAGCTGTTTTTT

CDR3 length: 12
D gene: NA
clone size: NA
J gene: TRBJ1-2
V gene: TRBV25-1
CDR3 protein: CASGDRFGGYTF
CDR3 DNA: TGTGCCAGCGGCGACAGGTTTGGTGGCTACACCTTC

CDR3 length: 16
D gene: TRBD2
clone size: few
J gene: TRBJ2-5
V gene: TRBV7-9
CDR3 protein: CASTFFGLAGVETQYF
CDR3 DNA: TGTGCCAGCACCTTTTTCGGACTAGCGGGGGTAGAGACCCAGTACTTC

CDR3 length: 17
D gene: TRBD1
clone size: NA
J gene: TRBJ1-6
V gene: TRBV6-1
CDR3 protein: CASSATGGGSYNSPLHF
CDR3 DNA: TGTGCCAGCAGTGCCACAGGGGGTGGCTCCTATAATTCACCCCTCCACTTT

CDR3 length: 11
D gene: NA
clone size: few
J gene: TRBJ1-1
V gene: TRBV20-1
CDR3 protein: CSARQYPEAFF
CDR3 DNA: TGCAGTGCTAGGCAGTATCCTGAAGCTTTCTTT

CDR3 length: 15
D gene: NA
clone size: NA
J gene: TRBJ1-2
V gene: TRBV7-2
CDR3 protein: CASSLGGTSNYGYTF
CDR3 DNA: TGTGCCAGCAGCTTAGGCGGGACCTCTAACTATGGCTACACCTTC